A selection of T cell receptor beta chains follows, all from one sample in a study of cytomegalovirus exposure and HLA in healthy donors. Repertoires were generated with immunoSEQ multiplex PCR, while TCRdb's copy carries only in-frame clones and drops some. The sample has roughly 310,000 clones; around 90% are singletons. Sequenced: PBMCs. The receptors here all came from a man aged 25-45 years in good health and CMV-seronegative. CDR3s include the opening cysteine and the closing phenylalanine or tryptophan. D genes are given only for firm matches. Rows give clone size only sometimes, using once, few, many, or a class for an expanded clone.

D: -; J: TRBJ2-1; size: -; V: TRBV5-1; DNA: TGCGCCAGCAGCTTGGAAAGCGGGCCGAGCTCCTACAATGAGCAGTTCTTC; CDR3: CASSLESGPSSYNEQFF
D: -; J: TRBJ1-5; size: few; V: TRBV12-5; DNA: TGTGCTAGTGGTTTCGGGCATTTT; CDR3: CASGFGHF
D: -; J: TRBJ1-1; size: -; V: TRBV7-9; DNA: TGTGCCAGCAGCTTACAGGAGGGAGGAGCTTTCTTT; CDR3: CASSLQEGGAFF
D: TRBD1; J: TRBJ2-1; size: -; V: TRBV6-6; DNA: TGTGCCAGCAGGGGACAGGGGGCCTTTGAGCAGTTCTTC; CDR3: CASRGQGAFEQFF
D: -; J: TRBJ1-2; size: -; V: TRBV5-4; DNA: TGTGCCAGCAGCTTGGACAGGGCGGGCTACACCTTC; CDR3: CASSLDRAGYTF
D: -; J: TRBJ2-4; size: -; V: TRBV5-8; DNA: TGTGCCAGCAGCTTGGGACAGAAAAACATTCAGTACTTC; CDR3: CASSLGQKNIQYF
D: TRBD2; J: TRBJ2-1; size: -; V: TRBV5-4; DNA: TGTGCCAGCAGCTTGCTCAGCGGGGAAAACAATGAGCAGTTCTTC; CDR3: CASSLLSGENNEQFF
D: TRBD1; J: TRBJ1-4; size: -; V: TRBV5-4; DNA: TGTGCCAGCAGCGGGGGGACAGCTAATGAAAAACTGTTTTTT; CDR3: CASSGGTANEKLFF
D: -; J: TRBJ2-1; size: -; V: TRBV5-4; DNA: TGTGCCAGCAGCTCTCGGGGGGCTGCATACAATGAGCAGTTCTTC; CDR3: CASSSRGAAYNEQFF
D: TRBD2; J: TRBJ2-3; size: once; V: TRBV7-2; DNA: TGTGCCAGCAGCTTTCTGGCGGGGGGGCCAGATACGCAGTATTTT; CDR3: CASSFLAGGPDTQYF
D: -; J: TRBJ1-2; size: -; V: TRBV29-1; DNA: TGCAGCGGCCTGCGGACGGGGAACTATGGCTACACCTTC; CDR3: CSGLRTGNYGYTF
D: TRBD2; J: TRBJ2-5; size: -; V: TRBV9; DNA: TGTGCCAGCAGCGTAGGGCGGGGGGCCCAAGAGACCCAGTACTTC; CDR3: CASSVGRGAQETQYF
D: -; J: TRBJ1-1; size: -; V: TRBV18; DNA: TGTGCCAGCTCACAACAGGGTTTTGAAGCTTTCTTT; CDR3: CASSQQGFEAFF
D: TRBD2; J: TRBJ2-2; size: -; V: TRBV5-4; DNA: TGTGCCAGCAGCTACACTAGCGGGGCTAACACCGGGGAGCTGTTTTTT; CDR3: CASSYTSGANTGELFF
D: -; J: TRBJ1-6; size: -; V: TRBV5-1; DNA: TGCGCCAGCAGCTTGGGGAGCTCCTATAATTCACCCCTCCACTTT; CDR3: CASSLGSSYNSPLHF
D: -; J: TRBJ2-3; size: -; V: TRBV7-9; DNA: TGTGCCAGCAAACAGGGAAGCACAGATACGCAGTATTTT; CDR3: CASKQGSTDTQYF
D: -; J: TRBJ1-3; size: -; V: TRBV19; DNA: TGTGCCAGTAGGGCGGCGGGGTTCCCTGGAAACACCATATATTTT; CDR3: CASRAAGFPGNTIYF
D: -; J: TRBJ1-2; size: -; V: TRBV10-1; DNA: TGCGCCAGCAGTGACAATAACTATGGCTACACCTTC; CDR3: CASSDNNYGYTF
D: TRBD1; J: TRBJ2-7; size: few; V: TRBV13; DNA: TGTGCCAGCAGCGCCCGGGGACAGCTCCACGAGCAGTACTTC; CDR3: CASSARGQLHEQYF
D: -; J: TRBJ1-5; size: -; V: TRBV15; DNA: TGTGCCACCAGCAGAGACAGGGGAAGACAGCCCCAGCATTTT; CDR3: CATSRDRGRQPQHF
D: -; J: TRBJ1-3; size: -; V: TRBV11-2; DNA: TGTGCCAGCAGCCACGGCGGGGGGCCAAACACCATATATTTT; CDR3: CASSHGGGPNTIYF
D: -; J: TRBJ1-2; size: -; V: TRBV9; DNA: TGTGCCAGCAGCAGGGGGTATGGCTACACCTTC; CDR3: CASSRGYGYTF
D: TRBD1; J: TRBJ2-7; size: -; V: TRBV19; DNA: TGTGCCAGTAGTATAGACCGACAGGGGATTGACAACGAGCAGTACTTC; CDR3: CASSIDRQGIDNEQYF
D: TRBD1; J: TRBJ1-1; size: -; V: TRBV6-6; DNA: TGTGCCAGCAGTAAGGGACAGGGGGGGAACACTGAAGCTTTCTTT; CDR3: CASSKGQGGNTEAFF
D: TRBD1; J: TRBJ2-1; size: once; V: TRBV5-6; DNA: TGTGCCAGCAGCCCGGATATAGGGACAGGGGACAATGAGCAGTTCTTC; CDR3: CASSPDIGTGDNEQFF
D: TRBD1; J: TRBJ1-2; size: -; V: TRBV6-1; DNA: TGTGCCAGCAGCGAAGAGTTTAGGGGACAGGTCGACCATGGCTACACCTTC; CDR3: CASSEEFRGQVDHGYTF
D: TRBD2; J: TRBJ2-3; size: -; V: TRBV7-8; DNA: TGTGCCAGCAGCTCAAAACCGGGACTAGCGGGAACAGATACGCAGTATTTT; CDR3: CASSSKPGLAGTDTQYF
D: TRBD2; J: TRBJ2-1; size: -; V: TRBV6-5; DNA: TGTGCCAGCAGTTACTGGGGACTAGCGGATTACAATGAGCAGTTCTTC; CDR3: CASSYWGLADYNEQFF
D: TRBD1; J: TRBJ1-2; size: few; V: TRBV4-3; DNA: TGCGCCAGCAGCCATATGACAGGGACCGGCTACACCTTC; CDR3: CASSHMTGTGYTF
D: -; J: TRBJ1-5; size: -; V: TRBV11-2; DNA: TGTGCCAGCAGCTTAGATCGTCGTGGACAGAAGATCCCCGGTCAGCCCCAGCATTTT; CDR3: CASSLDRRGQKIPGQPQHF
D: TRBD1; J: TRBJ1-4; size: -; V: TRBV6-6; DNA: TGTGCCAGCAGACAGACAGGGGGAAATGAAAAACTGTTTTTT; CDR3: CASRQTGGNEKLFF
D: TRBD2; J: TRBJ2-1; size: -; V: TRBV19; DNA: TGTGCCAGTAGAGCGCTAGCGGGGGGTAATGAGCAGTTCTTC; CDR3: CASRALAGGNEQFF
D: -; J: TRBJ1-3; size: -; V: TRBV5-1; DNA: TGCGCCAGCAGCGCGTTTGAGGGAAACACCATATATTTT; CDR3: CASSAFEGNTIYF
D: -; J: TRBJ2-6; size: -; V: TRBV4-3; DNA: TGCGCCAGCAGCCAAGTAATGGGGGCAGGGACCGGGGCCAACGTCCTGACTTTC; CDR3: CASSQVMGAGTGANVLTF
D: TRBD1; J: TRBJ2-5; size: -; V: TRBV12-5; DNA: TGTGCTAGTGGCCCCGGGACAGGGTGGAAGGAGACCCAGTACTTC; CDR3: CASGPGTGWKETQYF